Below are 21 T cell receptor beta chains sequenced from a single sample in a study of post-analysis software for immune sequencing data. Whole-study results and caveats: Patients used about five TRBV segments, including TRBV5-6, TRBV5-1 and TRBV20-1, more often than controls.

These TCRs are of unknown antigen specificity. TCR beta cDNA libraries included unique molecular identifiers. MiXCR, applied by TCRdb to the PCR reads, yields one record per CDR3 protein. Found here are fewer than 900,000 distinct CDR3 sequences, just over 45% of them singletons; the top ten hold 4.9%. Source material: blood. These receptors were collected from a girl aged 5-17 years with multiple sclerosis.

There are a few counts of this clonotype. The chain couples TRBV12-3 or TRBV12-4 to TRBJ1-2; maybe TRBD1 (6 bases). V was cut by 7 bases and J by 8 bases, with 26 bases left in between. The CDR3 consists of 16 residues. The DNA for the CDR3 is TGTGCCAGCACCCTCGGGGGCAAAGCGGTCTCTGACGGCTACACCTTC. This encodes CASTLGGKAVSDGYTF.

The V and J genes are TRBV27 and TRBJ2-6; D not certain. The CDR3 totals 15 residues. The V end was cut by 5 bases, the J end by 4 bases, with 12 bases between. Germline CDR1 is MNHEY and CDR2 is SMNVEV (reference sequence). The CDR3 loop is CASSPLGSGANVLTF. The CDR3, as DNA: TGTGCCAGCAGTCCCCTCGGGTCCGGGGCCAACGTCCTGACTTTC. The whole variable domain, remainder taken from reference TRBV27 and TRBJ2-6, is EAQVTQNPRYLITVTGKKLTVTCSQNMNHEYMSWYRQDPGLGLRQIYYSMNVEVTDKGDVPEGYKVSRKEKRNFPLILESPSPNQTSLYFCASSPLGSGANVLTFGAGSRLTVL.

The chain employs TRBV6-5 and TRBJ1-1, with D maybe TRBD1 (5 bases). The CDR3 spans 13 residues. Germline V CDR1 and CDR2: MNHEY, SVGAGI. V was clipped by 6 bases and J by 0 bases, with 8 bases between them. This CDR3 reads CASSGHMNTEAFF. CDR3 nucleotides: TGTGCCAGCAGCGGACATATGAACACTGAAGCTTTCTTT.

This clonotype is a singleton in its sample. The chain recombines TRBV6-5 with TRBJ2-7; possible D gene TRBD2, 6 bases. V was cut by 7 bases and J by 5 bases, with 18 bases left in between. Germline CDR1 MNHEY, CDR2 SVGAGI. The CDR3 spans 14 residues. As DNA, the CDR3 is TGTGCCAGCACCGAACCGGGACTGGGACACGAGCAGTACTTC. Protein: CASTEPGLGHEQYF.

The genes are TRBV7-8 and TRBJ2-7, with D tentatively TRBD2 (5 bases). V was pared by 2 bases and J by 1 base, with 9 bases between. The CDR3 is 14 amino acids. CDR1 SGHVS and CDR2 FQNEAQ come from the germline V gene. The CDR3 protein is CASSLLTGSYEQYF. CDR3 DNA: TGTGCCAGCAGCTTATTGACGGGATCCTACGAGCAGTACTTC.

This clonotype appeared a few times. CDR3 coding DNA: TGTGCCACCAGTGAACCGGGACAGGGTCGGGAGACCCAGTACTTC. This codes for CATSEPGQGRETQYF. The V gene is TRBV24-1, the J gene TRBJ2-5, with 9 bases identical to TRBD1. The germline V gene encodes CDR1 KGHDR and CDR2 SFDVKD. After removal of 4 bases from V and 5 bases from J, the junction contained 7 bases not matched to a gene. This CDR3 has 15 amino acids.

The chain has TRBV6-5 and TRBJ2-3; D possibly corresponds to TRBD1 (5 bases). The CDR3 runs 17 residues. V was trimmed by 2 bases and J by 0 bases, leaving 15 bases between them. The germline V gene encodes CDR1 MNHEY and CDR2 SVGAGI. This chain's CDR3 is CASSYDKGAVSTDTQYF. CDR3 DNA sequence: TGTGCCAGCAGTTACGATAAAGGGGCCGTGAGCACAGATACGCAGTATTTT.

This chain links TRBV12-3 or TRBV12-4 with TRBJ2-6; TRBD1 matches at 9 bases. The CDR3 totals 15 residues. The junction had 2 bases not matched to a gene; V was cut back by 6 bases and J by 2 bases. The CDR3 DNA is TGTGCCAGCAGACAGGGGGCAACTGGGGCCAACGTCCTGACTTTC. Translated: CASRQGATGANVLTF.

The DNA of the CDR3 is TGTGCCAGCAGCCACGGGGTCCTTAAGGAAAAACTGTTTTTT. Protein product: CASSHGVLKEKLFF. This sequence joins TRBV14 and TRBJ1-4; D call uncertain. V was pared by 3 bases and J by 8 bases, with 13 bases between. This CDR3 spans 14 amino acids. Germline assignment: CDR1 SGHDN and CDR2 FVKESK.

This clonotype was seen a few times. The V gene is TRBV5-1, the J gene TRBJ2-1; D is uncertain. With 4 bases removed from V and 4 bases from J, the gap between germline ends came to 15 bases. Per germline, CDR1 SGHRS and CDR2 YFSETQ. The CDR3 runs to 15 residues. The CDR3 DNA reads as TGCGCCAGCAGCATATCTAACTCGGAGTACAATGAGCAGTTCTTC. Protein: CASSISNSEYNEQFF.

This clonotype was seen more than once but under ten times. J is TRBJ2-5 and V is TRBV7-9; D gene unclear. CDR1 SEHNR and CDR2 FQNEAQ come from the germline V gene (reference sequence). The CDR3 spans 16 residues. The germline V and J ends were trimmed by 0 bases and 1 base, with 12 bases remaining between them. CDR3 residues: CASSLALSALQETQYF. CDR3 DNA sequence: TGTGCCAGCAGCTTAGCGCTGTCGGCCCTCCAAGAGACCCAGTACTTC.

This clonotype appeared a few times. The rearrangement uses TRBV10-3 and TRBJ2-5; the match to TRBD2 covers 13 bases. After removal of 4 bases from V and 5 bases from J, the junction contained 7 bases not matched to a gene. CDR3 size: 16 residues. Per the germline V gene, CDR1 is ENHRY and CDR2 is SYGVKD. The CDR3 protein is CAISGGLAGVGETQYF. The CDR3 DNA is TGTGCCATCAGTGGAGGACTAGCGGGAGTTGGGGAGACCCAGTACTTC.

V and J are TRBV20-1 and TRBJ2-3, with TRBD2 matching over 8 bases. CDR1 DFQATT and CDR2 SNEGSKA come from the germline V gene (reference sequence). V shed 1 base and J 4 bases; nucleotides not matched to a gene: 4. The CDR3 is made up of 14 amino acids. The CDR3 bases are TGCAGTGCTAGAGCTAGCGGGTCCTCAGATACGCAGTATTTT. Translating gives CSARASGSSDTQYF.

V and J are TRBV20-1 and TRBJ1-2; a weak D match, TRBD1 (5 bases). Per germline, CDR1 DFQATT and CDR2 SNEGSKA (reference sequence). This CDR3 is 17 amino acids long. V lost 6 bases and J 2 bases, leaving 25 bases between the germline ends. The CDR3 reads CSATPPSSPPGNYGYTF. In DNA, the CDR3 is TGCAGTGCCACGCCTCCCTCATCTCCACCAGGGAACTATGGCTACACCTTC.

This clonotype has more than one count but fewer than ten. CDR3 loop: CASSQQGLGGANVLTF. DNA for the CDR3: TGTGCCAGCAGTCAACAGGGCCTGGGGGGGGCCAACGTCCTGACTTTC. The rearrangement joins TRBV12-3 or TRBV12-4 to TRBJ2-6; D perhaps matches TRBD1 (6 bases). Trimming left V 5 bases short and J 4 bases short, with 15 bases between. CDR3 length: 16 residues.

CDR3 in amino acids: CSVAETHRTDTQYF. CDR3 DNA sequence: TGCAGCGTTGCCGAGACTCATAGGACAGATACGCAGTATTTT. The chain carries TRBV29-1 and TRBJ2-3; D ambiguous. This CDR3 region has 14 residues. Trimming stripped 4 bases from V and 3 bases from J, with 14 bases between. Germline assignment: CDR1 SQVTM and CDR2 ANQGSEA.

The rearrangement uses TRBV29-1 and TRBJ1-4, with no clear D. CDR3 size: 10 residues. Germline values: CDR1 SQVTM, CDR2 ANQGSEA. Trimming took off 6 bases at V and 5 bases at J, with 4 bases between the two ends. The CDR3 protein is CSVRNEKLFF. The CDR3, as DNA: TGCAGCGTCCGAAATGAAAAACTGTTTTTT.

J is TRBJ2-5 and V is TRBV27; 8 bases fit TRBD1. Per germline, CDR1 MNHEY and CDR2 SMNVEV (reference sequence). The CDR3 length is 17 residues. Trimming removed 3 bases from V and 2 bases from J; junction bases left unmatched: 11. The CDR3 DNA follows: TGTGCCAGCAGTTTGTTAGGACAGGGTCTTTCACAAGAGACCCAGTACTTC. This sequence encodes CASSLLGQGLSQETQYF.

V and J are TRBV5-6 and TRBJ2-1, with D tentatively TRBD2 (6 bases). The CDR3 length is 15 residues. In germline, CDR1 is SGHDT, CDR2 YYEEEE. V lost 4 bases and J 5 bases, leaving 16 bases between the germline ends. This chain's CDR3 is CASSPRGLANNEQFF. The CDR3 DNA follows: TGTGCCAGCAGCCCGCGGGGTCTCGCTAACAATGAGCAGTTCTTC.

This clonotype came up a few times. The chain joins TRBV20-1 to TRBJ2-7; 7 nucleotides line up with TRBD1. CDR1 DFQATT and CDR2 SNEGSKA come from the germline V gene (reference sequence). The CDR3 covers 13 residues. Trimming took 6 bases from V and 1 from J; bases not matched to a gene: 6. This chain's CDR3 is CSASGGQSYEQYF. The CDR3 region has the DNA TGCAGTGCCAGTGGGGGACAGTCCTACGAGCAGTACTTC.

The gene calls are TRBV15 and TRBJ1-1; TRBD1 might be the D (5 bases). There are 16 residues in the CDR3. V lost 1 base, J lost 4 bases, and 16 bases lay in between. Germline V gene lookup returns CDR1 LNHNV and CDR2 YYDKDF (reference sequence). The CDR3 loop is CATSRGFRDGLTEAFF. The CDR3, as DNA: TGTGCCACCAGCAGAGGATTCCGGGACGGACTCACTGAAGCTTTCTTT.